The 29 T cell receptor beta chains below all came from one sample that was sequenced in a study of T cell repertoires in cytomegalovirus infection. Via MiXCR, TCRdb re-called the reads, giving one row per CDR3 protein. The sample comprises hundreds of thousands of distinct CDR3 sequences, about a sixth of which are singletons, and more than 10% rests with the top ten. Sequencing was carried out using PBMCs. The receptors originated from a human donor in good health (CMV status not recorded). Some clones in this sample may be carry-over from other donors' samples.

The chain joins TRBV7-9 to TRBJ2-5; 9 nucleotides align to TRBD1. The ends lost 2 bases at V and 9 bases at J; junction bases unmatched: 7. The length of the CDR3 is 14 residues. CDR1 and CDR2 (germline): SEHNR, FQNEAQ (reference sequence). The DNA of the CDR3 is TGTGCCAGCAGCTTAACGGGACAGGGTAGTGCCCAGTACTTC. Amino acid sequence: CASSLTGQGSAQYF.

The DNA of the CDR3 is TGCGCCAGCAGCCAAGATAGTGGACAGGGAGGCCTTGAAGAGACCCAGTACTTC. This codes for CASSQDSGQGGLEETQYF. The chain joins TRBV4-1 to TRBJ2-5, with 8 bases that match TRBD1. The CDR3 is made up of 18 amino acids. The V gene's germline CDR1 is MGHRA and CDR2 YSYEKL. J was trimmed by 3 bases and V by 0 bases; bases with no gene match: 12.

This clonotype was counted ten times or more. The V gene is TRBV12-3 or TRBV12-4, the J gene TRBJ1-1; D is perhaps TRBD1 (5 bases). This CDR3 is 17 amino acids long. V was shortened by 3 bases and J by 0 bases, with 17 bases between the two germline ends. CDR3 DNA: TGTGCCAGCAGTTTGGCCAGTACGTGGGGACTGAACACTGAAGCTTTCTTT. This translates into CASSLASTWGLNTEAFF.

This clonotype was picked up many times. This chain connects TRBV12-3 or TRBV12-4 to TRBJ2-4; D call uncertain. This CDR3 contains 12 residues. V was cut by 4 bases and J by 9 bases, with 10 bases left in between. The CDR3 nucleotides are TGTGCCAGCAGTTGGATTACCGGCATTCAGTACTTC. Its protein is CASSWITGIQYF.

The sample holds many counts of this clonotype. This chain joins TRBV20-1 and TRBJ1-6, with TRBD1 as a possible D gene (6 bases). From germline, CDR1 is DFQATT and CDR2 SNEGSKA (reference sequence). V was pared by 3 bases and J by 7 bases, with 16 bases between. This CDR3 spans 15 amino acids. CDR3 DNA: TGCAGTGCTAGCAGGGCGCCAGGGGACAATTCACCCCTCCACTTT. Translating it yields CSASRAPGDNSPLHF.

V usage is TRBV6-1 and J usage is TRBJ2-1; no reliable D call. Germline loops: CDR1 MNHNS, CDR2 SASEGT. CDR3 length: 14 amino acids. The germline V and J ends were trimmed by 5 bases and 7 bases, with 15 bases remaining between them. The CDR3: CASSFSPGENEQFF. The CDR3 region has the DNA TGTGCCAGCAGTTTTTCCCCCGGCGAGAATGAGCAGTTCTTC.

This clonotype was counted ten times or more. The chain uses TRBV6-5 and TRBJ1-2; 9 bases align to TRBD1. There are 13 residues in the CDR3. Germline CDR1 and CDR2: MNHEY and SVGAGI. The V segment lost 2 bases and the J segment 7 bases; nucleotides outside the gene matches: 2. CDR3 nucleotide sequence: TGTGCCAGCAGTTACGGGACAGGGAGTGGCTACACCTTC. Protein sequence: CASSYGTGSGYTF.

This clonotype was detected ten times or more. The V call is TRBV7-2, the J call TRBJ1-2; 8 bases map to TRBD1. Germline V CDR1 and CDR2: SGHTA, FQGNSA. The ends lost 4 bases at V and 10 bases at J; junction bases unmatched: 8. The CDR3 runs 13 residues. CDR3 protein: CASSSRQGRDYTF. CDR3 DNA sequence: TGTGCCAGCAGCTCCCGACAGGGGAGGGACTACACCTTC.

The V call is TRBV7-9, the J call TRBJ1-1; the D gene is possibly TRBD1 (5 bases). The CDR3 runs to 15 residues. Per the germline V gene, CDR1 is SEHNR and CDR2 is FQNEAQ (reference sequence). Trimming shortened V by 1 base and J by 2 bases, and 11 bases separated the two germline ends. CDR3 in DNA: TGTGCCAGCAGCTTAGGGGTGACAGATAACACTGAAGCTTTCTTT. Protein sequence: CASSLGVTDNTEAFF. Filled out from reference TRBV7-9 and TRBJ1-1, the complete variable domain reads DTGVSQNPRHKITKRGQNVTFRCDPISEHNRLYWYRQTLGQGPEFLTYFQNEAQLEKSRLLSDRFSAERPKGSFSTLEIQRTEQGDSAMYLCASSLGVTDNTEAFFGQGTRLTVV.

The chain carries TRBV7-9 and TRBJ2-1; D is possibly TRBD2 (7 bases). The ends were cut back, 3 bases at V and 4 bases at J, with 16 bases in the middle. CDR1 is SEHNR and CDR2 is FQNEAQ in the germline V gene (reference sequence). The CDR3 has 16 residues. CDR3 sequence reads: CASSLGGGIVYNEQFF. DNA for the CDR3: TGTGCCAGCAGCTTGGGCGGGGGCATCGTGTACAATGAGCAGTTCTTC.

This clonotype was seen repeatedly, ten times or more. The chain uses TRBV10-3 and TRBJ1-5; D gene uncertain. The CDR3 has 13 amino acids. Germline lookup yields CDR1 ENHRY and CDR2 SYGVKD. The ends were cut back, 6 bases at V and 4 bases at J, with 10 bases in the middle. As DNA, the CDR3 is TGTGCCATCAGCCAAGTAAGGAATCAGCCCCAGCATTTT. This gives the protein CAISQVRNQPQHF.

CDR3 residues: CSVERTRGEKLFF. CDR3 DNA sequence: TGCAGCGTTGAGCGGACACGGGGGGAAAAACTGTTTTTT. The chain links TRBV29-1 to TRBJ1-4; TRBD1 is a possible D gene (5 bases). The CDR3 is made up of 13 amino acids. V was pared by 3 bases and J by 8 bases, with 13 bases between. CDR1 SQVTM and CDR2 ANQGSEA come from the germline V gene.

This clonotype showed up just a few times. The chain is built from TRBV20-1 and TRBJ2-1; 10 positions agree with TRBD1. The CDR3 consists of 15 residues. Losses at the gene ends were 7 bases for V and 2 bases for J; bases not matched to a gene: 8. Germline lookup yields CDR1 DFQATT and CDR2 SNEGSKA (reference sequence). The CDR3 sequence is CSVRGGTGAYNEQFF. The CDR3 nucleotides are TGCAGTGTCCGGGGGGGGACAGGGGCCTACAATGAGCAGTTCTTC.

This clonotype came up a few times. In DNA, the CDR3 is TGTGCCAGCAGCTTAGGGACACAGGACGGCTACACCTTC. It codes for CASSLGTQDGYTF. The genes are TRBV7-2 and TRBJ1-2; a possible D gene is TRBD1 (5 bases). Trimming removed 1 base from V and 8 bases from J, with 11 bases in between. The CDR3 sequence is 13 residues long. The V gene's germline CDR1 is SGHTA and CDR2 FQGNSA.

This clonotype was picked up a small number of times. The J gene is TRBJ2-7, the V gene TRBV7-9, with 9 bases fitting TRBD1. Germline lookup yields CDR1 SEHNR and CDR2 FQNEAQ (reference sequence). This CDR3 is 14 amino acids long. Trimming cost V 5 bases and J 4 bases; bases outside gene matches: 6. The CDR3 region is CASSLEGQGYEQYF. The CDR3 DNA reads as TGTGCCAGCAGCCTAGAGGGACAGGGTTACGAGCAGTACTTC. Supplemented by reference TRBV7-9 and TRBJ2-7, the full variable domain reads DTGVSQNPRHKITKRGQNVTFRCDPISEHNRLYWYRQTLGQGPEFLTYFQNEAQLEKSRLLSDRFSAERPKGSFSTLEIQRTEQGDSAMYLCASSLEGQGYEQYFGPGTRLTVT.

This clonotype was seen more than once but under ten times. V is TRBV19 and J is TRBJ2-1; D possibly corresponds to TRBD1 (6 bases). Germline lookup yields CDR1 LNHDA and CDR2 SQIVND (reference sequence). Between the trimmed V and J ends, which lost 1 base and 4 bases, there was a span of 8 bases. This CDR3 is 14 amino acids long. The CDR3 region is CASSIVQGYNEQFF. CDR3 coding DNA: TGTGCCAGTAGTATAGTACAGGGTTACAATGAGCAGTTCTTC.

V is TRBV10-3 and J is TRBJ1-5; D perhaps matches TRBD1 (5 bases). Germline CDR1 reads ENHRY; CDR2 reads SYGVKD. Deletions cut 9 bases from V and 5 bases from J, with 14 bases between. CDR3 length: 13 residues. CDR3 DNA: TGTGCCATTGGTAGGGGCCCAGATCAGCCCCAGCATTTT. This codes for CAIGRGPDQPQHF.

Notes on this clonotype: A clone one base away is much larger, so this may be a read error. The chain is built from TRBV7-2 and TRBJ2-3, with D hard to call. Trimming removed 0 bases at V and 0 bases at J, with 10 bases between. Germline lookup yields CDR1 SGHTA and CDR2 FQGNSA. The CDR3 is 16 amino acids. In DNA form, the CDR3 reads TGTGCCAGCAGCTTAGCGAGGTGGTTTAGCACAGATACGCAGTATTTT. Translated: CASSLARWFSTDTQYF. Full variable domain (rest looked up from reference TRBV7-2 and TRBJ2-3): GAGVSQSPSNKVTEKGKDVELRCDPISGHTALYWYRQSLGQGLEFLIYFQGNSAPDKSGLPSDRFSAERTGGSVSTLTIQRTQQEDSAVYLCASSLARWFSTDTQYFGPGTRLTVL.

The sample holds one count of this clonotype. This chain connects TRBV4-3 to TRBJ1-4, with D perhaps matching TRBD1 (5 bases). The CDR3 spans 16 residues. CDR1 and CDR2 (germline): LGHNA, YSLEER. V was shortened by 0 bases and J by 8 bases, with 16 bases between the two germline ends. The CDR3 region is CASSQDLRGDREKLFF. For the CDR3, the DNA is TGCGCCAGCAGCCAAGATCTTCGGGGGGATCGGGAAAAACTGTTTTTT.

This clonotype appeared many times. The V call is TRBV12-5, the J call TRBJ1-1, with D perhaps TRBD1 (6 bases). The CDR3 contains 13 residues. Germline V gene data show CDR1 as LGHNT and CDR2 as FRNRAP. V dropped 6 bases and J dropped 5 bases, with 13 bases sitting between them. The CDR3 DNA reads TGTGCTAGTGGGATTGAGGGGGGAACTGAAGCTTTCTTT. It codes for CASGIEGGTEAFF.

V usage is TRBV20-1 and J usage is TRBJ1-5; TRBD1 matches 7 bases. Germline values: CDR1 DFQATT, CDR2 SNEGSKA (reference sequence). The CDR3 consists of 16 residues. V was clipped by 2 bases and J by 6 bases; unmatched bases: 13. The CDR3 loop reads CSARPLGRGSSQPQHF. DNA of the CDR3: TGCAGTGCTAGACCACTGGGCAGGGGGAGTAGTCAGCCCCAGCATTTT.

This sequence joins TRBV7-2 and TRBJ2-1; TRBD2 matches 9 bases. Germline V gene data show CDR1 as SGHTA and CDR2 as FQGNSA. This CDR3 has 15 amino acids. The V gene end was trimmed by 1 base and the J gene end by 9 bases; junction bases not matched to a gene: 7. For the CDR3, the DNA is TGTGCCAGCAGCTTAGTGGCGGGGGGGCGAGGTGAGCAGTTCTTC. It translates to CASSLVAGGRGEQFF.

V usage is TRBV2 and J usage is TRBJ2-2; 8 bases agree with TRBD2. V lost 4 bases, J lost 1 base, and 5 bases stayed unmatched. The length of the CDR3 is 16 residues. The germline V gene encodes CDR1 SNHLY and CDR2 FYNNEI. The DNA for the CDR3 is TGTGCCAGCAGTGGCGGGGGGACACTGAACACCGGGGAGCTGTTTTTT. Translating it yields CASSGGGTLNTGELFF.

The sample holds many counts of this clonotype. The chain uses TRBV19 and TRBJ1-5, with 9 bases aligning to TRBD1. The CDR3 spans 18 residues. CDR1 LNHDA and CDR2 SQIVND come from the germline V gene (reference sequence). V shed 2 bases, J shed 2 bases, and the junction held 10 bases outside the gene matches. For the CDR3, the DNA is TGTGCCAGTAGTATAACCCCGGGACAGGGTGTGGGCAATCAGCCCCAGCATTTT. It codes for CASSITPGQGVGNQPQHF.

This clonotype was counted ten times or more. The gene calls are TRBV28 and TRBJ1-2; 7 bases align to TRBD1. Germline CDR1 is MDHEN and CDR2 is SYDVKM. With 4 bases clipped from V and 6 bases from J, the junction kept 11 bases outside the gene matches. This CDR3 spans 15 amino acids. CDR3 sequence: CASSYPGQNYDGYTF. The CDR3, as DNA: TGTGCCAGCAGTTATCCGGGACAGAATTACGATGGCTACACCTTC.

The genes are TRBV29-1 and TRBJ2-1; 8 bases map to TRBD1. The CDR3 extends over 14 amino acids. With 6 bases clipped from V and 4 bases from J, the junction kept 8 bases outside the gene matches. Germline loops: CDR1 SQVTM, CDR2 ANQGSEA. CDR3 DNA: TGCAGCGTCCAAGGACAGGGAAATTACAATGAGCAGTTCTTC. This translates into CSVQGQGNYNEQFF.

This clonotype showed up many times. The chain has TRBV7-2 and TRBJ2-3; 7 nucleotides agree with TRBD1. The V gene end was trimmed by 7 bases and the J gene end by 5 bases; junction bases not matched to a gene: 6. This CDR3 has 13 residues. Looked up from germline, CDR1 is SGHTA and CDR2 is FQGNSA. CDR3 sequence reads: CASTLRQGDTQYF. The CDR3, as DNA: TGTGCCAGCACCCTCAGACAGGGAGATACGCAGTATTTT.

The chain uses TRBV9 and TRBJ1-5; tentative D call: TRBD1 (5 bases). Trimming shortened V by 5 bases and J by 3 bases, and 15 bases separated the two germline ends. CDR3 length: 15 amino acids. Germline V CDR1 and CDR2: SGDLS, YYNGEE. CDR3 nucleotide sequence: TGTGCCAGCAGTGCGGGGGACGGAGTCAATCAGCCCCAGCATTTT. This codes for CASSAGDGVNQPQHF. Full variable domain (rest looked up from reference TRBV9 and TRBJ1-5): DSGVTQTPKHLITATGQRVTLRCSPRSGDLSVYWYQQSLDQGLQFLIQYYNGEERAKGNILERFSAQQFPDLHSELNLSSLELGDSALYFCASSAGDGVNQPQHFGDGTRLSIL.

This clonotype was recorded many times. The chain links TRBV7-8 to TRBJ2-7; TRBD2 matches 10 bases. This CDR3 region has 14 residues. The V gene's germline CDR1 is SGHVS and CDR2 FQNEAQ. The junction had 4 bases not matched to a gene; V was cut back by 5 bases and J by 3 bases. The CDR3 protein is CASSRGLADYEQYF. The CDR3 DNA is TGTGCCAGCAGCCGTGGACTAGCGGACTACGAGCAGTACTTC.